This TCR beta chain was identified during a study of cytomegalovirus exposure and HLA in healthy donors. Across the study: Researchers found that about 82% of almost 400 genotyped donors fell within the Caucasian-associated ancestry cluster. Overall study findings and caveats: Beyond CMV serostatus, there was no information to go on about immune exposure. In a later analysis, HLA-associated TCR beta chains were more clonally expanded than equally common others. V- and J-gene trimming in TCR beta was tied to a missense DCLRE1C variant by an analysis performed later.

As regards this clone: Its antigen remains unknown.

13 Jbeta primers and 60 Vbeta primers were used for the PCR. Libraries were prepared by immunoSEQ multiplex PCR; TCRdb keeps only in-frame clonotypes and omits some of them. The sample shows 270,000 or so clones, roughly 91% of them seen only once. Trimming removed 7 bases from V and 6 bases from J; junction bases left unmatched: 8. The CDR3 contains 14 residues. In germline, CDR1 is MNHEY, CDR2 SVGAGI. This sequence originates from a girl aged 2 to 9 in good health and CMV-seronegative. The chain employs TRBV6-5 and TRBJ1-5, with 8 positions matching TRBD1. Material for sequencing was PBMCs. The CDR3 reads CASTTGGEGQPQHF. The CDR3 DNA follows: TGTGCCAGCACCACAGGGGGGGAGGGTCAGCCCCAGCATTTT.